Below, 23 T cell receptor beta chains from the same sample are listed, as sequenced in a study of radiotherapy plus CTLA-4 blockade in lung cancer. Assay: immunoSEQ multiplex PCR; the TCRdb copy retains only in-frame clones and omits some. The sample lists about 87,000 clones; approximately 86% were seen once. The sequences come from peripheral blood, collected from a patient treated with radiotherapy plus ipilimumab. The receptors were sampled from a human donor with non-small cell lung cancer that progressed on radiotherapy plus ipilimumab.

V and J are TRBV7-9 and TRBJ2-1, with 8 bases fitting TRBD1. Germline V gene sequence: CDR1 SEHNR, CDR2 FQNEAQ (reference sequence). V shed 4 bases, J shed 0 bases, and the junction held 5 bases outside the gene matches. CDR3 length: 16 amino acids. This CDR3 reads CASSSNRGSSYNEQFF. CDR3 bases: TGTGCCAGCAGCTCAAACAGGGGGAGCTCCTACAATGAGCAGTTCTTC.

This clone came up once. The chain carries TRBV4-1 and TRBJ2-7; 10 bases are a match to TRBD2. The CDR3 consists of 19 residues. V lost 0 bases, J lost 0 bases, and 11 bases stayed unmatched. In germline, CDR1 is MGHRA, CDR2 YSYEKL. The CDR3, as DNA: TGCGCCAGCAGCCAAGATATAAAGCGGGGGGGCCGGAACTCCTACGAGCAGTACTTC. As protein: CASSQDIKRGGRNSYEQYF.

This clone was found a few times. The chain uses TRBV5-1 and TRBJ1-1; D is uncertain. The CDR3 loop spans 14 amino acids. From germline, CDR1 is SGHRS and CDR2 YFSETQ. V lost 2 bases and J 1 base, leaving 9 bases between the germline ends. The CDR3 reads CASSFLLQNTEAFF. CDR3 nucleotide sequence: TGCGCCAGCAGCTTTCTTTTACAGAACACTGAAGCTTTCTTT. Using reference TRBV5-1 and TRBJ1-1 for the parts outside the CDR3, the full variable domain is KAGVTQTPRYLIKTRGQQVTLSCSPISGHRSVSWYQQTPGQGLQFLFEYFSETQRNKGNFPGRFSGRQFSNSRSEMNVSTLELGDSALYLCASSFLLQNTEAFFGQGTRLTVV.

V gene TRBV6-5 combines with J gene TRBJ2-3, with 9 bases lining up with TRBD2. The germline CDR1 and CDR2 sequences are MNHEY and SVGAGI. The CDR3 spans 15 residues. The V gene end was trimmed by 2 bases and the J gene end by 2 bases; junction bases not matched to a gene: 2. The CDR3 DNA reads TGTGCCAGCAGTTACGGGGGACTAGCCACAGATACGCAGTATTTT. It codes for CASSYGGLATDTQYF.

This chain links TRBV6-5 with TRBJ1-3; weak D call: TRBD1 (5 bases). Trimming stripped 8 bases from V and 1 base from J, with 15 bases between. This CDR3 is built from 15 residues. The germline CDR1 and CDR2 sequences are MNHEY and SVGAGI. This CDR3 reads CASSTDNLSGNTIYF. The CDR3 DNA is TGTGCCAGCTCTACGGACAACCTATCTGGAAACACCATATATTTT.

V gene TRBV5-1 combines with J gene TRBJ1-5, with a tentative D call TRBD1 (6 bases). The germline V gene has CDR1 SGHRS and CDR2 YFSETQ. The CDR3 totals 15 residues. Trimming left V 0 bases short and J 5 bases short, with 12 bases between. The DNA for the CDR3 is TGCGCCAGCAGCTTGGGAGGGGGAAGTTATCAGCCCCAGCATTTT. Amino acids: CASSLGGGSYQPQHF. The full variable domain, its missing parts supplied by reference TRBV5-1 and TRBJ1-5, is KAGVTQTPRYLIKTRGQQVTLSCSPISGHRSVSWYQQTPGQGLQFLFEYFSETQRNKGNFPGRFSGRQFSNSRSEMNVSTLELGDSALYLCASSLGGGSYQPQHFGDGTRLSIL.

The chain joins TRBV6-6 to TRBJ2-1; D possibly corresponds to TRBD1 (6 bases). Germline V lookup: CDR1 MNHNY, CDR2 SVGAGI (reference sequence). Deletions cut 0 bases from V and 4 bases from J, with 10 bases between. The CDR3 loop spans 15 amino acids. CDR3 bases: TGTGCCAGCAGTTACTCGGACAGAAAGTACAATGAGCAGTTCTTC. This codes for CASSYSDRKYNEQFF.

The chain is built from TRBV5-6 and TRBJ2-5, with 11 bases fitting TRBD2. The CDR3 covers 16 residues. Trimming took 4 bases from V and 7 from J; bases not matched to a gene: 12. The germline V gene encodes CDR1 SGHDT and CDR2 YYEEEE. The CDR3 loop is CASSPKGLAGLGTQYF. In DNA, the CDR3 is TGTGCCAGCAGCCCGAAAGGACTAGCGGGCCTTGGGACCCAGTACTTC. The full variable domain, with the rest looked up from reference TRBV5-6 and TRBJ2-5, is DAGVTQSPTHLIKTRGQQVTLRCSPKSGHDTVSWYQQALGQGPQFIFQYYEEEERQRGNFPDRFSGHQFPNYSSELNVNALLLGDSALYLCASSPKGLAGLGTQYFGPGTRLLVL.

The chain links TRBV27 to TRBJ2-1; 10 nucleotides match TRBD2. The ends lost 2 bases at V and 3 bases at J; junction bases unmatched: 4. CDR1 is MNHEY and CDR2 is SMNVEV in the germline V gene (reference sequence). The CDR3 runs to 16 residues. This CDR3 reads CASSLRAGGIYNEQFF. The CDR3 DNA sequence: TGTGCCAGCAGTTTAAGAGCGGGAGGGATCTACAATGAGCAGTTCTTC.

The CDR3 DNA reads as TGCGCCAGCAGCATAAGGGCTTGGAGCTCCTACGAGCAGTACTTC. Amino acid sequence: CASSIRAWSSYEQYF. The chain uses TRBV10-1 and TRBJ2-7; D is unclear. V lost 6 bases and J 0 bases, leaving 15 bases between the germline ends. The length of the CDR3 is 15 residues. The germline gives CDR1 WNHNN, CDR2 SYGVQD (reference sequence).

The rearrangement uses TRBV23-1 and TRBJ1-5; TRBD1 aligns across 7 bases. TRBV23-1 is an open reading frame, and its role is uncertain. The CDR3 is made up of 15 amino acids. Losses at the gene ends were 3 bases for V and 5 bases for J; bases not matched to a gene: 7. CDR3 amino acids: CASSQRQGSDQPQHF. Written as DNA, the CDR3 is TGCGCCAGCAGTCAGAGACAGGGTTCGGATCAGCCCCAGCATTTT.

V usage is TRBV11-3 and J usage is TRBJ2-5; TRBD1 or TRBD2 may be the D gene (5 bases each). The closer fit of TRBJ2-7 to the DNA end suggests the J call may be wrong. Germline assignment: CDR1 SGHNT and CDR2 YENEEA. This CDR3 region has 14 residues. The CDR3 sequence is CASSPGQSSYEQYF. For the CDR3, the DNA is TGTGCCAGCAGTCCGGGGCAGAGCTCCTACGAGCAGTACTTC.

J is TRBJ2-7 and V is TRBV7-8, with 10 bases that match TRBD1. Losses at the gene ends were 1 base for V and 3 bases for J; bases not matched to a gene: 9. The length of the CDR3 is 17 residues. Per the germline V gene, CDR1 is SGHVS and CDR2 is FQNEAQ. CDR3 nucleotide sequence: TGTGCCAGCAGCTTAGTGGGGTTGGGGACAGGGGACTACGAGCAGTACTTC. Its protein product is CASSLVGLGTGDYEQYF.

The V gene is TRBV4-2, the J gene TRBJ2-3; 9 bases align to TRBD2. Germline values: CDR1 LGHNA, CDR2 YNFKEQ. J was trimmed by 3 bases and V by 3 bases; bases with no gene match: 7. The CDR3 has 16 residues. The CDR3 loop reads CASSQGRGGITDTQYF. The DNA for the CDR3 is TGTGCCAGCAGCCAGGGGCGGGGGGGGATTACAGATACGCAGTATTTT.

This clone was recorded a few times. The chain employs TRBV2 and TRBJ2-5; 11 bases fit TRBD1. CDR1 and CDR2 from the germline V gene are SNHLY and FYNNEI. The length of the CDR3 is 15 residues. V shed 4 bases, J shed 5 bases, and the junction held 6 bases outside the gene matches. CDR3 region: CASSVSGQGVETQYF. Here the CDR3 DNA reads TGTGCCAGCAGTGTGTCGGGACAGGGGGTCGAGACCCAGTACTTC.

V usage is TRBV19 and J usage is TRBJ2-2; 8 positions match TRBD1. Trimming took 5 bases from V and 5 from J; bases not matched to a gene: 13. The CDR3 runs to 17 residues. In germline, CDR1 is LNHDA, CDR2 SQIVND (reference sequence). CDR3 DNA sequence: TGTGCCAGTAGTCCTCGAAGGGCAGGGGGCGGAACCGGGGAGCTGTTTTTT. This encodes CASSPRRAGGGTGELFF.

The rearrangement uses TRBV4-2 and TRBJ1-2; the match to TRBD1 covers 7 bases. This CDR3 is built from 16 residues. Germline trimming cut 0 bases from V and 5 bases from J; bases unmatched to any gene: 9. Germline CDR1 LGHNA, CDR2 YNFKEQ. Here the CDR3 reads CASSQDPGQREYGYTF. CDR3 DNA: TGTGCCAGCAGCCAAGACCCGGGACAGAGAGAGTATGGCTACACCTTC.

In regard to this clone: An end of the junction differs from the germline gene, which may be a read error. The CDR3, as DNA: TGTGCTAGCAGCGCGGACTTGATTGGTGAGCAGTTCTTC. Amino acid sequence: CASSADLIGEQFF. V is TRBV7-7 and J is TRBJ2-1; D possibly corresponds to TRBD2 (5 bases). Germline V lookup: CDR1 SSHAT, CDR2 FNYEAQ (reference sequence). The CDR3 has 13 amino acids.

CDR3 DNA sequence: TGTGCCAGCTCACTGGCGGGGGGGAGCAATCAGCCCCAGCATTTT. As protein: CASSLAGGSNQPQHF. The rearrangement uses TRBV18 and TRBJ1-5; maybe TRBD1 (5 bases). The CDR3 consists of 15 residues. Trimming left V 4 bases short and J 1 base short, with 11 bases between. CDR1 is KGHSH, CDR2 LQKENI, per germline.

The chain employs TRBV7-8 and TRBJ2-1, with a possible D match to TRBD1 (5 bases). Per germline, CDR1 SGHVS and CDR2 FQNEAQ. The CDR3 totals 13 residues. The germline V and J ends were trimmed by 1 base and 5 bases, with 6 bases remaining between them. CDR3 DNA: TGTGCCAGCAGCTTAGACAGGAACAATGAGCAGTTCTTC. Its translation is CASSLDRNNEQFF. The full variable domain, completed using reference TRBV7-8 and TRBJ2-1, is GAGVSQSPRYKVAKRGQDVALRCDPISGHVSLFWYQQALGQGPEFLTYFQNEAQLDKSGLPSDRFFAERPEGSVSTLKIQRTQQEDSAVYLCASSLDRNNEQFFGPGTRLTVL.

This clone was counted between two and nine times. The genes are TRBV28 and TRBJ1-3; 7 positions agree with TRBD1. The V and J ends lost 6 bases and 0 bases, in that order; junction bases with no gene match: 5. CDR3 length: 15 amino acids. Germline CDR1 reads MDHEN; CDR2 reads SYDVKM. Here the CDR3 reads CASRSGTASGNTIYF. The CDR3 region has the DNA TGTGCCAGCAGATCCGGGACAGCCTCTGGAAACACCATATATTTT.

This clone turned up a few times. The J gene is TRBJ1-2, the V gene TRBV19, with 7 bases that match TRBD1. CDR3 length equals 15 residues. Trimming removed 6 bases from V and 3 bases from J; junction bases left unmatched: 10. Germline assignment: CDR1 LNHDA and CDR2 SQIVND (reference sequence). CDR3 coding DNA: TGTGCCAGTAGCCCTCTTAGGGACAGCTACTATGGCTACACCTTC. It codes for CASSPLRDSYYGYTF.

The chain employs TRBV19 and TRBJ1-5; TRBD1 matches at 7 bases. V was clipped by 7 bases and J by 0 bases; unmatched bases: 12. The germline V gene encodes CDR1 LNHDA and CDR2 SQIVND (reference sequence). The CDR3 is 17 amino acids. Written as DNA, the CDR3 is TGTGCCAGTAAGGGGGCCGCAGGTTCTTATAGCAATCAGCCCCAGCATTTT. This encodes CASKGAAGSYSNQPQHF.